This T cell receptor beta chain was captured in a study of T cells in women clearing cervical HPV infection. Remarks on this clone: The CDR3 extends 3 residues past the end of the read, so its final part is completed from the germline J gene.

CDR3 length: 15 amino acids. With 4 bases removed from V and 5 bases from J, the gap between germline ends came to 17 bases. The V gene's germline CDR1 is MNHEY and CDR2 SVGEGT. Generated by immunoSEQ multiplex PCR, the TCRdb table keeps only in-frame clones and is missing some. Across 31,000 or so clones, the top ten clones capture 6.8% of the sample. The chain carries TRBV6-2 or TRBV6-3 and TRBJ1-2, with a weak D call TRBD1 (5 bases). What was sequenced was blood buffy coat. The source of this sequence is a woman between 18 and 69 years old with a cervical HPV16 infection that either progressed to CIN3+ or cleared (not recorded which). The part of the CDR3 DNA that was read is TGTGCCAGCAGTTCCGCAGGGAGGGATAGTTATGGC. This encodes CASSSAGRDSYG. The whole CDR3 is CASSSAGRDSYGYTF.